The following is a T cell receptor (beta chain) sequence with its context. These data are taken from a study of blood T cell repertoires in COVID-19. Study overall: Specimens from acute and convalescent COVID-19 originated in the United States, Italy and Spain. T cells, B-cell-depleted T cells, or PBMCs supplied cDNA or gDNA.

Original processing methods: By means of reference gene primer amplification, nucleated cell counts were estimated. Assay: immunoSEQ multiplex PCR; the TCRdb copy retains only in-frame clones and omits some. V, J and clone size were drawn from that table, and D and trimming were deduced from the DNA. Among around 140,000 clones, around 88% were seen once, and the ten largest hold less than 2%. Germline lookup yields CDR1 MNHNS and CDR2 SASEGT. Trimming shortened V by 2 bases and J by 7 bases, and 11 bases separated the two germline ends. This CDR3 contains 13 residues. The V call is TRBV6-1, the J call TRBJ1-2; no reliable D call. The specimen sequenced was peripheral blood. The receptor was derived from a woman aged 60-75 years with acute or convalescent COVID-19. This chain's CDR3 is CASSERTTSGYTF. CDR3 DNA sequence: TGTGCCAGCAGTGAAAGAACAACAAGTGGCTACACCTTC.